This is a list of T cell receptor beta chains from one sample in a study of cytomegalovirus exposure and HLA in healthy donors. Sequenced by immunoSEQ multiplex PCR; TCRdb stores in-frame clones only, minus some. Of about 150,000 clones listed, about three quarters were seen once; the top ten hold 1.5% to 2%. The sample consisted of PBMCs. These receptors originate from a man between 40 and 49 years old in good health and CMV-seronegative. CDR3s include the opening cysteine and the closing phenylalanine or tryptophan. The D gene is left open where the match is weak. For some rows the clone size is stated as once, few or many, or as a class when expanded; others skip it.

>TRBV29-1|.|TRBJ1-4|TRBD1
TGCAGCGCTACAGGGGAAACTAATGAAAAACTGTTTTTT
CSATGETNEKLFF
>TRBV5-1|once|TRBJ2-3|TRBD2
TGCGCCAGCAGAAGGGAGGGAGTAAGAGATACGCAGTATTTT
CASRREGVRDTQYF
>TRBV2|.|TRBJ2-5|TRBD2
TGTGCCAGCAGGGGGACTAGCAGGGAGACCCAGTACTTC
CASRGTSRETQYF
>TRBV4-3|.|TRBJ2-1|.
TGCGCCAGCAGCCAAGAACGGGACTTAGTTTACAATGAGCAGTTCTTC
CASSQERDLVYNEQFF
>TRBV14|.|TRBJ1-2|TRBD1
TGTGCCAGCAGCCAACAAGGGACAGGGGGTGGCTATGGCTACACCTTC
CASSQQGTGGGYGYTF
>TRBV7-2|.|TRBJ2-5|TRBD1
TGTGCCAGCAGCCCGGACAGGGAGACCCAGTACTTC
CASSPDRETQYF
>TRBV7-2|.|TRBJ2-3|TRBD2
TGTGCCAGCAGCTCTTCGGGACTAGCTACAGATACGCAGTATTTT
CASSSSGLATDTQYF
>TRBV7-3|.|TRBJ2-7|.
TGTGCCAGCAGCTTCGCAGGGGCTGAAGGCGAGCAGTACTTC
CASSFAGAEGEQYF
>TRBV28|.|TRBJ2-3|.
TGTGCCAGCAGTAGAGGGGGGGGCACAGATACGCAGTATTTT
CASSRGGGTDTQYF
>TRBV5-1|.|TRBJ2-2|TRBD1
TGCGCCAGCAGCTTAAGACAGGGAGACACCGGGGAGCTGTTTTTT
CASSLRQGDTGELFF
>TRBV13|.|TRBJ2-5|TRBD1
TGTGCCAGCAGCTCTCCTCGGGACAGGGTAGGTCCGGAGACCCAGTACTTC
CASSSPRDRVGPETQYF
>TRBV2|few|TRBJ2-5|.
TGTGCCAGCAGTGAAGCTGGGGCAGGGGAGACCCAGTACTTC
CASSEAGAGETQYF
>TRBV13|few|TRBJ2-3|TRBD2
TGTGCCAGCAGCTCAGGGCCTAGCGGGTCAGATACGCAGTATTTT
CASSSGPSGSDTQYF
>TRBV11-3|.|TRBJ2-5|.
TGTGCCAGCAGCTTAGAGTTTGCCAGCCAAGAGACCCAGTACTTC
CASSLEFASQETQYF
>TRBV29-1|.|TRBJ2-2|.
TGCAGCGTTACTAGCCCCGGGGAGCTGTTTTTT
CSVTSPGELFF
>TRBV6-4|.|TRBJ2-3|TRBD2
TGTGCCAGCAGGGCTAGCGGGGGGCCCGTCACAGATACGCAGTATTTT
CASRASGGPVTDTQYF